A single sample gave rise to the 22 T cell receptor beta chains below, sequenced in a study of blood T cell repertoires in COVID-19. Data came from immunoSEQ multiplex PCR; TCRdb stores just in-frame clones and leaves some out. The sample holds over 85,000 clones, about nine tenths seen once. Sample: peripheral blood. Source of these receptors: a woman in her forties or fifties with COVID-19, enrolled during active disease.

This clone was detected once. The CDR3 nucleotides read TGTGCCAGCAGTCCGGGACTACCAGGGGAGACCCAGTACTTC. It encodes CASSPGLPGETQYF. The chain is built from TRBV6-1 and TRBJ2-5; TRBD2 matches at 7 bases. V shed 5 bases, J shed 5 bases, and the junction held 8 bases outside the gene matches. CDR1 is MNHNS, CDR2 SASEGT, per germline. The CDR3 extends over 14 amino acids.

V and J are TRBV5-3 and TRBJ2-5; D gene uncertain. TRBV5-3 is identified as an open reading frame with a role that is uncertain. CDR3 length: 15 amino acids. The V end lost 1 base, the J end lost 5 bases, and 15 bases lay between the germline ends. The CDR3 DNA reads as TGTGCCAGAAGCTTGCGTCTACCCCAACGTGAGACCCAGTACTTC. Protein: CARSLRLPQRETQYF.

Here the CDR3 reads CASSLTSGGPRGQFF. The CDR3, as DNA: TGTGCCAGCAGTTTGACTAGCGGGGGGCCGAGGGGGCAGTTCTTC. The chain carries TRBV6-5 and TRBJ2-1, with 13 bases identical to TRBD2. The CDR3 extends over 15 amino acids. Looked up from germline, CDR1 is MNHEY and CDR2 is SVGAGI. V was clipped by 4 bases and J by 12 bases; unmatched bases: 9.

This clone was seen once. The chain employs TRBV7-8 and TRBJ2-7; no firm D call. Germline V gives CDR1 SGHVS, CDR2 FQNEAQ. CDR3 length: 14 residues. Between the trimmed V and J ends, which lost 2 bases and 3 bases, there was a span of 11 bases. The CDR3 DNA follows: TGTGCCAGCAGCTTACTGGCAGGCGACTACGAGCAGTACTTC. Its translation is CASSLLAGDYEQYF.

The gene calls are TRBV19 and TRBJ1-5, with TRBD1 matching over 7 bases. Germline V gene data show CDR1 as LNHDA and CDR2 as SQIVND (reference sequence). The CDR3 totals 17 residues. Trimming removed 4 bases from V and 0 bases from J; junction bases left unmatched: 9. CDR3 coding DNA: TGTGCCAGTAGTAAGACAGGGTTGTGGGGTAGCAATCAGCCCCAGCATTTT. This sequence encodes CASSKTGLWGSNQPQHF.

V is TRBV3-1 (or the pseudogene TRBV3-2) and J is TRBJ1-3; 9 bases fit TRBD1. CDR1 and CDR2 (germline): LGHDT, YNNKEL (reference sequence). Trimming removed 5 bases from V and 7 bases from J; junction bases left unmatched: 6. The CDR3 covers 14 residues. The CDR3 region has the DNA TGTGCCAGCAGCACCCCGGGACAGGGTAACACCATATATTTT. This gives the protein CASSTPGQGNTIYF.

The V call is TRBV6-4, the J call TRBJ2-1; TRBD2 aligns across 7 bases. J gave up 0 bases and V 7 bases, and 9 bases lay outside the gene matches. The CDR3 spans 16 residues. From germline, CDR1 is MRHNA and CDR2 SNTAGT. CDR3 amino acids: CASIQPGGSSYNEQFF. In DNA form, the CDR3 reads TGTGCCAGCATCCAACCCGGGGGGAGCTCCTACAATGAGCAGTTCTTC.

The J gene is TRBJ2-7, the V gene TRBV29-1, with TRBD2 as a possible D gene (6 bases). V was shortened by 7 bases and J by 6 bases, with 16 bases between the two germline ends. Germline V gene data show CDR1 as SQVTM and CDR2 as ANQGSEA. The CDR3 has 12 residues. Written as DNA, the CDR3 is TGCAGCGGCGGGACGGAGGTCTCCGAGCAGTACTTC. Encoded protein: CSGGTEVSEQYF.

The chain uses TRBV19 and TRBJ2-3; 8 nucleotides align to TRBD2. This CDR3 spans 16 amino acids. Trimming removed 6 bases from V and 5 bases from J; junction bases left unmatched: 13. CDR1 and CDR2 (germline): LNHDA, SQIVND (reference sequence). This CDR3 reads CASRSSSGREEDTQYF. The CDR3, as DNA: TGTGCCAGTAGGTCCTCTAGCGGGCGCGAGGAAGATACGCAGTATTTT.

This sequence joins TRBV9 and TRBJ1-5; the D is unclear. CDR3 length equals 14 residues. V gave up 2 bases and J gave up 7 bases, with 13 bases separating them. Per germline, CDR1 SGDLS and CDR2 YYNGEE. The CDR3 sequence: CASSVGGSGQPQHF. The CDR3 nucleotides read TGTGCCAGCAGCGTTGGAGGGTCGGGGCAGCCCCAGCATTTT.

The V call is TRBV25-1, the J call TRBJ2-2; tentatively, D is TRBD2 (6 bases). Trimming left V 3 bases short and J 1 base short, with 9 bases between. This CDR3 region has 15 residues. Germline V gives CDR1 MGHDK, CDR2 SYGVNS. CDR3 amino acids: CASSEWGENTGELFF. The CDR3, as DNA: TGTGCCAGCAGTGAGTGGGGGGAGAACACCGGGGAGCTGTTTTTT.

The chain employs TRBV9 and TRBJ2-3, with 8 positions matching TRBD2. With V trimmed by 0 bases and J by 2 bases, 8 bases remained unmatched. The CDR3 spans 17 residues. Germline V gene data show CDR1 as SGDLS and CDR2 as YYNGEE. CDR3 nucleotide sequence: TGTGCCAGCAGCGTAGATCGCGGGGGGCTTGACACAGATACGCAGTATTTT. Translation: CASSVDRGGLDTDTQYF.

V usage is TRBV7-2 and J usage is TRBJ2-2; D is possibly TRBD1 (6 bases). Germline V lookup: CDR1 SGHTA, CDR2 FQGNSA. CDR3 length: 13 residues. The V end was cut by 4 bases, the J end by 6 bases, with 9 bases between. The DNA for the CDR3 is TGTGCCAGCAGCTCTCAGGGGTCCGGGGAGCTGTTTTTT. Translated: CASSSQGSGELFF.

The chain joins TRBV7-9 to TRBJ2-3; D unresolved. V was cut by 5 bases and J by 6 bases, with 9 bases left in between. Germline CDR1 reads SEHNR; CDR2 reads FQNEAQ (reference sequence). This CDR3 is 12 amino acids long. In DNA, the CDR3 is TGTGCCAGCAGCGGAGAGGTGGATACGCAGTATTTT. Protein: CASSGEVDTQYF.

The chain joins TRBV7-8 to TRBJ2-7, with 8 bases fitting TRBD1. The CDR3 runs 16 residues. CDR1 and CDR2 from the germline V gene are SGHVS and FQNEAQ. V was pared by 5 bases and J by 1 base, with 10 bases of the junction left unmatched. The CDR3, as DNA: TGTGCCAGCAGCGTCCCCGGGACAGGCCTTTCCTACGAGCAGTACTTC. Protein: CASSVPGTGLSYEQYF.

This chain links TRBV29-1 with TRBJ1-2, with 10 positions matching TRBD1. CDR3 length: 13 amino acids. After removal of 3 bases from V and 5 bases from J, the junction contained 3 bases not matched to a gene. Germline V gene sequence: CDR1 SQVTM, CDR2 ANQGSEA. The CDR3 region is CSVDRDRGYGYTF. Here the CDR3 DNA reads TGCAGCGTTGACCGGGACAGGGGATATGGCTACACCTTC.

J is TRBJ1-2 and V is TRBV6-6; 7 positions match TRBD1. In germline, CDR1 is MNHNY, CDR2 SVGAGI (reference sequence). The CDR3 extends over 12 amino acids. With 5 bases clipped from V and 8 bases from J, the junction kept 5 bases outside the gene matches. The CDR3 DNA follows: TGTGCCAGCAGTCCCCGGGACAGAGGCTACACCTTC. Amino acids: CASSPRDRGYTF.

This chain connects TRBV2 to TRBJ2-7, with TRBD2 matching over 12 bases. Germline trimming cut 1 base from V and 6 bases from J; bases unmatched to any gene: 4. Per the germline V gene, CDR1 is SNHLY and CDR2 is FYNNEI. The CDR3 loop spans 15 amino acids. In DNA, the CDR3 is TGTGCCAGCAGTGAAGAGAGACTAGCGGGGGCCGAGCAGTACTTC. Translation gives CASSEERLAGAEQYF.

The chain recombines TRBV30 with TRBJ1-5; 9 bases are a match to TRBD1. V shed 3 bases and J 0 bases; nucleotides not matched to a gene: 0. Looked up from germline, CDR1 is GTSNPN and CDR2 is SVGIG (reference sequence). The CDR3 runs to 14 residues. The CDR3 region is CAWRGQGSNQPQHF. In DNA form, the CDR3 reads TGTGCCTGGAGGGGACAGGGTAGCAATCAGCCCCAGCATTTT.

The chain couples TRBV7-9 to TRBJ2-7, with D tentatively TRBD2 (5 bases). Germline V CDR1 and CDR2: SEHNR, FQNEAQ (reference sequence). Trimming took 1 base from V and 2 from J, leaving 9 bases between them. The CDR3 sequence is 14 residues long. CDR3 protein: CASSLGEMAYEQYF. The CDR3, as DNA: TGTGCCAGCAGCTTAGGGGAGATGGCCTACGAGCAGTACTTC.

The CDR3 protein is CASAYGTGNADTQYF. Here the CDR3 DNA reads TGTGCCAGCGCCTACGGGACTGGAAACGCAGATACGCAGTATTTT. The rearrangement joins TRBV6-5 to TRBJ2-3, with D perhaps matching TRBD2 (6 bases). The ends were cut back, 8 bases at V and 4 bases at J, with 19 bases in the middle. The germline V gene has CDR1 MNHEY and CDR2 SVGAGI. This CDR3 is 15 amino acids long.

The chain employs TRBV21-1 and TRBJ1-4; TRBD1, the table's D call, lacks a check against the DNA. TRBV21-1 is described as a pseudogene. The CDR3 covers 17 residues. CDR3 nucleotide sequence: TGTGCCAGCAGCAAAGATTGCTGGACAGGGGAAGATGAAAAACTGTTTTTT. This translates into CASSKDCWTGEDEKLFF.